This T cell receptor (beta chain) was documented in a study of neurological immune-mediated disorders. From 2 million PBMCs stored at -80 C, the unsorted libraries were generated. This clonotype came up many times. Every sequencing run produced over 160 million TCR-beta sequences that came from 15-18 subjects. TCRdb reanalysed the 5' RACE reads using MiXCR and keeps one entry per CDR3 protein. The table includes about 40,000 distinct CDR3 sequences, about 2.3% detected once. This CDR3 is built from 13 residues. CDR1 is MNHEY and CDR2 is SMNVEV in the germline V gene (reference sequence). Deletions cut 2 bases from V and 8 bases from J, with 11 bases between.

The sequenced material came from PBMCs. The chain links TRBV27 to TRBJ2-3, with D possibly called TRBD1 or TRBD2 (5 bases each). This sequence originates from a man aged 45-65 years with multiple sclerosis. CDR3 region: CASSLNGAFTQYF. The DNA for the CDR3 is TGTGCCAGCAGTTTAAACGGGGCATTTACGCAGTATTTT.